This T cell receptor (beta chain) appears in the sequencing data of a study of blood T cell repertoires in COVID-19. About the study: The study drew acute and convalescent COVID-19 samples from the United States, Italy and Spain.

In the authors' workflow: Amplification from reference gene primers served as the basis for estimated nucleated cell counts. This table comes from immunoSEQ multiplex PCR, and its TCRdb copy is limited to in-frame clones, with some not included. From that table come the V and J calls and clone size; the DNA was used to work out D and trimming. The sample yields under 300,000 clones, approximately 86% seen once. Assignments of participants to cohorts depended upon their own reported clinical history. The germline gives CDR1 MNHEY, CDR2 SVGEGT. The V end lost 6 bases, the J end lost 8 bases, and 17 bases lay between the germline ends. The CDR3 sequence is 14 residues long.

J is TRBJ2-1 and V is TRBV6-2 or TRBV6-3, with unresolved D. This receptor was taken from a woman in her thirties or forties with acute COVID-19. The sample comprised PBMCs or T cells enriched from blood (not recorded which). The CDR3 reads CASSPRVRLDEQFF. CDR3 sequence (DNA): TGTGCCAGCAGCCCTCGGGTAAGGCTGGATGAGCAGTTCTTC.